This is a list of T cell receptor beta chains from one sample in a study of blood T cell repertoires in COVID-19. This table comes from immunoSEQ multiplex PCR, and its TCRdb copy is limited to in-frame clones, with some not included. The profile shows about 200,000 clones, 94% of them singletons. The sample was peripheral blood. The receptors stem from a man aged 25-40 years with COVID-19, enrolled during active disease. The CDR3 runs from the conserved cysteine through the conserved F or W. A D gene is named only where the DNA matches it firmly. Some rows mark clone size as missing; the rest say once, few, many or name a class of expanded clone.

CDR3 | DNA | J | D | size | V
CASSPPGVVIAKNIQYF | TGTGCCAGCTCACCCCCAGGGGTTGTTATAGCCAAAAACATTCAGTACTTC | TRBJ2-4 | . | . | TRBV18
CASKERGGSYNEQFF | TGTGCCAGTAAGGAGCGGGGGGGCTCCTACAATGAGCAGTTCTTC | TRBJ2-1 | TRBD2 | . | TRBV6-5
CASSLGLTDDSGGYTF | TGCGCCAGCAGCTTGGGATTGACAGACGATTCGGGTGGCTACACCTTC | TRBJ1-2 | . | . | TRBV5-1
CASRGTGEVGYTF | TGCGCCAGCCGGGGGACAGGGGAGGTTGGCTACACCTTC | TRBJ1-2 | TRBD1 | . | TRBV5-1
CASSSEPGQGAAAFF | TGTGCCAGCAGCTCCGAACCGGGACAGGGGGCAGCAGCTTTCTTT | TRBJ1-1 | TRBD1 | . | TRBV11-2
CASSRPHRGLMNTEAFF | TGTGCCAGCAGTAGACCCCACAGGGGGTTGATGAACACTGAAGCTTTCTTT | TRBJ1-1 | TRBD1 | . | TRBV28
CASSLDRSSYNSPLHF | TGTGCCAGCAGTTTGGACAGGAGCTCCTATAATTCACCCCTCCACTTT | TRBJ1-6 | TRBD1 | . | TRBV6-5
CAWSVPGTSGSYEQYF | TGTGCCTGGAGTGTACCCGGGACTAGCGGATCCTACGAGCAGTACTTC | TRBJ2-7 | TRBD2 | once | TRBV30
CATSGYSGGYNEQFF | TGTGCCACCAGCGGGTATAGCGGGGGATACAATGAGCAGTTCTTC | TRBJ2-1 | TRBD2 | . | TRBV15
CASSSGQGAQGGYTF | TGCGCCAGCAGTTCAGGACAGGGGGCGCAAGGGGGCTACACCTTC | TRBJ1-2 | TRBD1 | once | TRBV5-1
CASSEAGTASGYGYTF | TGTGCCAGCAGTGAAGCAGGGACAGCCTCCGGGTATGGCTACACCTTC | TRBJ1-2 | TRBD1 | . | TRBV2
CASSPRTGANEKLFF | TGTGCCAGCAGCCCAAGGACAGGAGCAAATGAAAAACTGTTTTTT | TRBJ1-4 | TRBD1 | . | TRBV4-2
CASSQPGGGETQYF | TGTGCCAGCAGCCAGCCAGGAGGAGGAGAGACCCAGTACTTC | TRBJ2-5 | . | . | TRBV11-2
CASSQDGGISNHEQYF | TGCGCCAGCAGCCAAGATGGCGGGATATCTAATCACGAGCAGTACTTC | TRBJ2-7 | . | . | TRBV4-1
CASSPLGSNQPQHF | TGTGCCAGCAGCCCCCTGGGCAGCAATCAGCCCCAGCATTTT | TRBJ1-5 | . | . | TRBV5-5
CASRSSRQSLDTDTQYF | TGCGCCAGCAGATCTAGTAGGCAATCCTTAGACACAGATACGCAGTATTTT | TRBJ2-3 | . | . | TRBV5-1
CASSQGLSYEQYF | TGTGCCAGTTCCCAGGGTTTATCCTACGAGCAGTACTTC | TRBJ2-7 | . | . | TRBV6-6
CASSEADRGGETQYF | TGTGCCAGCAGTGAAGCTGATAGGGGGGGAGAGACCCAGTACTTC | TRBJ2-5 | . | . | TRBV6-1
CSVPVATGKGQPQHF | TGCAGCGTTCCGGTCGCGACAGGGAAGGGTCAGCCCCAGCATTTT | TRBJ1-5 | TRBD1 | few | TRBV29-1
CASSLWGRGDQPQHF | TGTGCCAGCAGCCTGTGGGGCCGGGGGGATCAGCCCCAGCATTTT | TRBJ1-5 | . | . | TRBV5-6
CASSPQGDQPQHF | TGCGCCAGCAGTCCCCAGGGTGACCAGCCCCAGCATTTT | TRBJ1-5 | . | . | TRBV5-1
CASTRAMNTEAFF | TGTGCCAGCACAAGAGCGATGAACACTGAAGCTTTCTTT | TRBJ1-1 | . | . | TRBV6-5
CASSETGVDSPLHF | TGTGCCAGCAGTGAGACAGGGGTAGATTCACCCCTCCACTTT | TRBJ1-6 | TRBD1 | . | TRBV6-4
CASSPDRVNTEAFF | TGCGCCAGCAGCCCGGACAGGGTGAACACTGAAGCTTTCTTT | TRBJ1-1 | TRBD1 | . | TRBV5-1
CASTPGDTQYF | TGTGCCAGCACTCCGGGTGATACGCAGTATTTT | TRBJ2-3 | . | . | TRBV7-9
CASSQAHAGDHNEQFF | TGTGCCAGCAGCCAAGCCCACGCGGGGGACCACAATGAGCAGTTCTTC | TRBJ2-1 | TRBD2 | once | TRBV4-2
CASSLDALHDDGYTF | TGCGCCAGCAGCTTGGATGCACTCCACGATGATGGCTACACCTTC | TRBJ1-2 | . | once | TRBV5-1
CASSVQQGTDTQYF | TGTGCCAGCAGTGTCCAACAGGGCACCGATACGCAGTATTTT | TRBJ2-3 | . | . | TRBV2
CASSLSRGAPMSPLHF | TGCGCCAGCAGCCTCAGTCGGGGGGCGCCGATGTCACCCCTCCACTTT | TRBJ1-6 | . | once | TRBV5-1
CASSLDREAQPQHF | TGTGCCAGCAGCCTCGACAGGGAAGCTCAACCCCAGCATTTT | TRBJ1-5 | TRBD1 | . | TRBV6-5
CASSLQQGNGYTF | TGTGCCAGCAGTTTACAGCAGGGAAATGGCTACACCTTC | TRBJ1-2 | . | . | TRBV28
CASSRTTSGPNTEAFF | TGTGCCAGCTCCCGGACGACCTCAGGGCCGAACACTGAAGCTTTCTTT | TRBJ1-1 | . | once | TRBV18
CACFYNEQFF | TGTGCCTGCTTCTACAATGAGCAGTTCTTC | TRBJ2-1 | . | . | TRBV30
CASSLEAGRHTEAFF | TGTGCCAGCAGCTTAGAGGCAGGGAGGCACACTGAAGCTTTCTTT | TRBJ1-1 | . | . | TRBV7-9
CASRNKGWDYGYTF | TGTGCCAGCAGGAATAAGGGGTGGGACTATGGCTACACCTTC | TRBJ1-2 | . | . | TRBV5-4